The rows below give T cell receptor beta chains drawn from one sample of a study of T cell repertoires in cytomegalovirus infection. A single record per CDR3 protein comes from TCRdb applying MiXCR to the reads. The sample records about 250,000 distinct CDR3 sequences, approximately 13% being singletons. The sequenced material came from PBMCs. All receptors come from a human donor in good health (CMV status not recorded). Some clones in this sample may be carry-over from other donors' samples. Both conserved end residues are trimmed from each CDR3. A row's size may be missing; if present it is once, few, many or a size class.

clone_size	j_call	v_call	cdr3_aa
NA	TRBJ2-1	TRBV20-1	SARDASGSDYNEQF
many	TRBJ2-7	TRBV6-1	ASSTLGYEQY
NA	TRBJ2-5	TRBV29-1	SASLAGGTQY
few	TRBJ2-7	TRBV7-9	ASSLDAGIPSREQY
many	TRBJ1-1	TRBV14	ASSQGRTGGQAF
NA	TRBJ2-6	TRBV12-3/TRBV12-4	ASIPDRTAGANVLT
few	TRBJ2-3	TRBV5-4	ASSPSITDTQY
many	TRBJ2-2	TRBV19	ASSDTGANTGELF
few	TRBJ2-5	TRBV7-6	ASSLIRAGETQY
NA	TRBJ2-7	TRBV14	ASSPTLGHEQY
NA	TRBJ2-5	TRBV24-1	ATSDPRRTETQY
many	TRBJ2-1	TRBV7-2	ASSDNEQF
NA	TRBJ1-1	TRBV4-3	ASSQEAGRLNTEAF
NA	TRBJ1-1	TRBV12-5	ASGLDPRGTEAF